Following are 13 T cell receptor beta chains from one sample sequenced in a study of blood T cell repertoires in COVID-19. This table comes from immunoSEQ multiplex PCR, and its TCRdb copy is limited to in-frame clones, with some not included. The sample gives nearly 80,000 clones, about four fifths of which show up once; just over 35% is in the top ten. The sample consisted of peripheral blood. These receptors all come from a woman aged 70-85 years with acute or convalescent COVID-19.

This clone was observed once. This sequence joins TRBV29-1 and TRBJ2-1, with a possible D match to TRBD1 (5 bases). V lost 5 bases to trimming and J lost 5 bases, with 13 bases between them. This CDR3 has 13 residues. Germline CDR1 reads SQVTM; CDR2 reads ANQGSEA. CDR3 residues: CSVSDDRHNEQFF. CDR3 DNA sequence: TGCAGCGTTTCGGACGACAGACACAATGAGCAGTTCTTC.

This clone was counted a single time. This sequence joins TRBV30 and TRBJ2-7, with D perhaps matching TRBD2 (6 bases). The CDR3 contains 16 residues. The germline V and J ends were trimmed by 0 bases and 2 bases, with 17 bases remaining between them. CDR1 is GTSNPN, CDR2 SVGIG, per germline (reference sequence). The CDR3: CAWSVPLGLHAYEQYF. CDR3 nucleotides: TGTGCCTGGAGTGTACCATTGGGACTGCATGCCTACGAGCAGTACTTC.

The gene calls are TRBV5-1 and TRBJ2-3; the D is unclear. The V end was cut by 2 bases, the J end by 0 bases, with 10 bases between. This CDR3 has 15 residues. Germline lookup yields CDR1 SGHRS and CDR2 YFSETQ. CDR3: CASSFTDGSTDTQYF. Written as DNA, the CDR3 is TGCGCCAGCAGCTTCACAGATGGAAGCACAGATACGCAGTATTTT.

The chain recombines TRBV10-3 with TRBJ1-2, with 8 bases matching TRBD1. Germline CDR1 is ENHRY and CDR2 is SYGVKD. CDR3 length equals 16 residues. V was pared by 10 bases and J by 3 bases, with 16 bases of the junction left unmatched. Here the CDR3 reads CATNHRSQGADYGYTF. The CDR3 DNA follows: TGTGCCACCAACCACAGGTCCCAGGGGGCCGACTATGGCTACACCTTC.

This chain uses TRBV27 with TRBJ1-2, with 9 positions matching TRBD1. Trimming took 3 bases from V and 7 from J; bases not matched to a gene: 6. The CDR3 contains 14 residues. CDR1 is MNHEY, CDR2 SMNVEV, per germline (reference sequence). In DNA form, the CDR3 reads TGTGCCAGCAGTTTTAACAGGGGGCTAAGTGGCTACACCTTC. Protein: CASSFNRGLSGYTF.

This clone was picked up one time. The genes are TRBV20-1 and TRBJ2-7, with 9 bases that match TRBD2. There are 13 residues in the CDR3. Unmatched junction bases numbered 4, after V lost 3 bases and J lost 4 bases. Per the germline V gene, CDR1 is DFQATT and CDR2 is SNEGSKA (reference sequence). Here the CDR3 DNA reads TGCAGTGCTAGTTTTAGCGGGAGATACGAGCAGTACTTC. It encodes CSASFSGRYEQYF.

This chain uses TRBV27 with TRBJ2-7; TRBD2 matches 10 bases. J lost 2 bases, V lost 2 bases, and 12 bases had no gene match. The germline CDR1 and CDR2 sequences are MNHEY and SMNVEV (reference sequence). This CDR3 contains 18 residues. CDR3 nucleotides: TGTGCCAGCAGTTTAAAACCCCCTCGAGCGGGAGGGGCCTACGAGCAGTACTTC. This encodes CASSLKPPRAGGAYEQYF.

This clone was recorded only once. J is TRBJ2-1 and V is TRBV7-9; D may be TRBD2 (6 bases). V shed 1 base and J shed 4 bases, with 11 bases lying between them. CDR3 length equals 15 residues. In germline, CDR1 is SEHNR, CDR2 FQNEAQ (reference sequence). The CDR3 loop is CASSLGAGLYNEQFF. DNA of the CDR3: TGTGCCAGCAGCTTAGGGGCGGGACTTTACAATGAGCAGTTCTTC.

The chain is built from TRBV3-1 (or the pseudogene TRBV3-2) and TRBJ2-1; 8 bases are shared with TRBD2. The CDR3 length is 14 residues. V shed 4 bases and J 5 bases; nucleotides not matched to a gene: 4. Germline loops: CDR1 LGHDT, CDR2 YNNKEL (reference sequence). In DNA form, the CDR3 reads TGTGCCAGCAGCCCTAGCGGGTCCCACAATGAGCAGTTCTTC. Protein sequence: CASSPSGSHNEQFF.

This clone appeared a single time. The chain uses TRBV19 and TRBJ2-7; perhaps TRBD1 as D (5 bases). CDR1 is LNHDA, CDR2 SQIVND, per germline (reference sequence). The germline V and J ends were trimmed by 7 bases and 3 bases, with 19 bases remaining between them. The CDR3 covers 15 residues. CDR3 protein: CASTAQAQGGYEQYF. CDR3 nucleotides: TGTGCCAGTACAGCCCAAGCCCAGGGCGGCTACGAGCAGTACTTC.

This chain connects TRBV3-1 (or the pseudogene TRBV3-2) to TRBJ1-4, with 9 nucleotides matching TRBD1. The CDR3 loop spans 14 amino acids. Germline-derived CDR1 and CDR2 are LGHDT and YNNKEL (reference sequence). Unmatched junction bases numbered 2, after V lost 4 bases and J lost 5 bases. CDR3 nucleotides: TGTGCCAGCAGCCTCGGGACAGGGAATGAAAAACTGTTTTTT. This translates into CASSLGTGNEKLFF.

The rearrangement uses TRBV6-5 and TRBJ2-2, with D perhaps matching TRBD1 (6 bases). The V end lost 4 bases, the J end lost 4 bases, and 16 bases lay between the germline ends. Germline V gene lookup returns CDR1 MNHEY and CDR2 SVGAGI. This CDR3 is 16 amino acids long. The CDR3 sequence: CASSSPPGGLTGELFF. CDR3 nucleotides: TGTGCCAGCAGTTCGCCTCCTGGGGGCCTCACCGGGGAGCTGTTTTTT.

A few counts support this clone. The CDR3 DNA reads as TGTGCCAGCAGGCAGGGACAGGAGATATCACCCCTCCACTTT. It encodes CASRQGQEISPLHF. The chain joins TRBV3-1 (or the pseudogene TRBV3-2) to TRBJ1-6, with TRBD1 matching over 8 bases. The CDR3 extends over 14 amino acids. Trimming cost V 6 bases and J 10 bases; bases outside gene matches: 8. The germline V gene has CDR1 LGHDT and CDR2 YNNKEL (reference sequence).